These 30 T cell receptor beta chains share one sample of origin, sequenced in a study of blood T cell repertoires in COVID-19. Assay used: immunoSEQ multiplex PCR; TCRdb lists only in-frame clones, some missing. The data hold roughly 80,000 clones, with about four fifths observed a single time. The sample taken for sequencing was peripheral blood. Receptor source: a human donor in a cohort sampled during active COVID-19.

This chain joins TRBV7-9 and TRBJ1-2; D may be TRBD1 (6 bases). Trimming took off 1 base at V and 5 bases at J, with 14 bases between the two ends. This CDR3 has 15 amino acids. Germline CDR1 and CDR2: SEHNR and FQNEAQ (reference sequence). CDR3 DNA: TGTGCCAGCAGCTTAGTCACAGGGAACTTTTATGGCTACACCTTC. Its translation is CASSLVTGNFYGYTF. The variable domain in full, completed from reference TRBV7-9 and TRBJ1-2, reads DTGVSQNPRHKITKRGQNVTFRCDPISEHNRLYWYRQTLGQGPEFLTYFQNEAQLEKSRLLSDRFSAERPKGSFSTLEIQRTEQGDSAMYLCASSLVTGNFYGYTFGSGTRLTVV.

This chain's CDR3 is CASCRQGGEKLFF. As DNA, the CDR3 is TGTGCCAGCTGTAGGCAGGGCGGTGAAAAACTGTTTTTT. J is TRBJ1-4 and V is TRBV7-2; D possibly corresponds to TRBD1 (5 bases). V dropped 8 bases and J dropped 7 bases, with 14 bases sitting between them. The CDR3 runs 13 residues. The V gene's germline CDR1 is SGHTA and CDR2 FQGNSA.

V is TRBV19 and J is TRBJ1-1; D uncertain. V lost 3 bases and J lost 1, with 15 bases in between. CDR1 is LNHDA, CDR2 SQIVND, per germline (reference sequence). The CDR3 is 16 residues long. The CDR3 sequence: CASSIPSGAANTEAFF. DNA for the CDR3: TGTGCCAGTAGTATCCCATCGGGAGCGGCGAACACTGAAGCTTTCTTT.

The rearrangement joins TRBV2 to TRBJ1-1; D might be TRBD1 (6 bases). Per germline, CDR1 SNHLY and CDR2 FYNNEI. The V and J ends lost 3 bases and 1 base respectively, with 9 bases between them. The CDR3 loop spans 14 amino acids. As DNA, the CDR3 is TGTGCCAGCAGTGATGAGGGACAGAACACTGAAGCTTTCTTT. Residues: CASSDEGQNTEAFF. The whole variable domain, remainder taken from reference TRBV2 and TRBJ1-1, is EPEVTQTPSHQVTQMGQEVILRCVPISNHLYFYWYRQILGQKVEFLVSFYNNEISEKSEIFDDQFSVERPDGSNFTLKIRSTKLEDSAMYFCASSDEGQNTEAFFGQGTRLTVV.

This chain connects TRBV5-4 to TRBJ2-2, with TRBD1 as a possible D gene (6 bases). In germline, CDR1 is SGHNT, CDR2 YYREEE (reference sequence). Deletions cut 2 bases from V and 1 base from J, with 9 bases between. CDR3 size: 15 residues. The DNA of the CDR3 is TGTGCCAGCAGCTTTGGACAGAAGAACACCGGGGAGCTGTTTTTT. It is translated as CASSFGQKNTGELFF.

The rearrangement links TRBV29-1 to TRBJ2-7; the D gene is possibly TRBD2 (6 bases). There are 12 residues in the CDR3. The germline V gene has CDR1 SQVTM and CDR2 ANQGSEA. V lost 4 bases and J 7 bases, leaving 14 bases between the germline ends. CDR3 amino acids: CSVGGGGEEQYF. The CDR3 nucleotides read TGCAGCGTTGGAGGAGGAGGGGAAGAGCAGTACTTC.

The chain has TRBV19 and TRBJ1-1, with 7 nucleotides matching TRBD1. CDR1 is LNHDA and CDR2 is SQIVND in the germline V gene (reference sequence). CDR3 length: 14 amino acids. Trimming cost V 5 bases and J 1 base; bases outside gene matches: 4. CDR3 nucleotides: TGTGCCAGTAGTCCTAGGGGGCCGAACACTGAAGCTTTCTTT. It encodes CASSPRGPNTEAFF.

V is TRBV28 and J is TRBJ2-3; no definite D call. Germline values: CDR1 MDHEN, CDR2 SYDVKM. Trimming left V 6 bases short and J 4 bases short, with 11 bases between. The CDR3 is 13 residues long. CDR3 amino acids: CASSSGWADTQYF. The CDR3 DNA sequence: TGTGCCAGCAGCTCCGGGTGGGCAGATACGCAGTATTTT.

J is TRBJ2-2 and V is TRBV25-1; D perhaps matches TRBD2 (5 bases). CDR3 size: 15 residues. From germline, CDR1 is MGHDK and CDR2 SYGVNS. V was trimmed by 0 bases and J by 1 base, leaving 6 bases between them. CDR3 sequence reads: CASSEYSENTGELFF. The CDR3 nucleotides read TGTGCCAGCAGTGAATATAGCGAGAACACCGGGGAGCTGTTTTTT.

The chain has TRBV28 and TRBJ1-6; 8 nucleotides align to TRBD1. V trimming: 5 bases; J trimming: 8 bases; junction bases outside the gene matches: 5. The V gene's germline CDR1 is MDHEN and CDR2 SYDVKM. The CDR3 is 14 amino acids. CDR3 loop: CASSPRQGYSPLHF. The DNA for the CDR3 is TGTGCCAGCAGTCCGAGACAGGGGTATTCACCCCTCCACTTT.

The V and J genes are TRBV30 and TRBJ1-5, with D perhaps TRBD1 (5 bases). V was shortened by 0 bases and J by 3 bases, with 6 bases between the two germline ends. This CDR3 contains 13 residues. Per germline, CDR1 GTSNPN and CDR2 SVGIG (reference sequence). Here the CDR3 DNA reads TGTGCCTGGAGTGTACAGGCCAATCAGCCCCAGCATTTT. It is translated as CAWSVQANQPQHF.

The chain joins TRBV5-1 to TRBJ2-5; maybe TRBD1 (8 bases). There are 15 residues in the CDR3. Germline CDR1 and CDR2: SGHRS and YFSETQ. The V gene lost 2 bases and the J gene lost 1 base, with 12 bases spanning the gap. This CDR3 is CASSLQGGPQETQYF. For the CDR3, the DNA is TGCGCCAGCAGCTTACAGGGGGGGCCCCAAGAGACCCAGTACTTC.

This sequence joins TRBV13 and TRBJ2-7, with D tentatively TRBD2 (6 bases). There are 14 residues in the CDR3. Germline V lookup: CDR1 PRHDT, CDR2 FYEKMQ (reference sequence). Trimming stripped 5 bases from V and 1 base from J, with 12 bases between. The DNA of the CDR3 is TGTGCCAGCAGCCCGCGGGGAAAGTCCTACGAGCAGTACTTC. It encodes CASSPRGKSYEQYF.

The chain is built from TRBV10-3 and TRBJ2-7; 15 bases fit TRBD2. With V trimmed by 6 bases and J by 2 bases, 8 bases remained unmatched. Germline V lookup: CDR1 ENHRY, CDR2 SYGVKD. The CDR3 is 17 amino acids. The CDR3 bases are TGTGCCATCAGAGCCGGGACTAGCGGGGGGTTGACCTACGAGCAGTACTTC. Amino acids: CAIRAGTSGGLTYEQYF.

V usage is TRBV11-2 and J usage is TRBJ2-5, with D unresolved. The CDR3 has 14 residues. The V end was cut by 3 bases, the J end by 0 bases, with 8 bases between. Per the germline V gene, CDR1 is SGHAT and CDR2 is FQNNGV. The CDR3 sequence: CASSFFSYQETQYF. The CDR3, as DNA: TGTGCCAGCAGCTTCTTCTCGTACCAAGAGACCCAGTACTTC.

CDR3 nucleotides: TGCGCCAGCAGCTTCCAGCGGGGGAGGAATGAGCAGTTCTTC. It translates to CASSFQRGRNEQFF. This chain joins TRBV5-1 and TRBJ2-1, with 8 bases aligning to TRBD2. V lost 2 bases, J lost 7 bases, and 5 bases stayed unmatched. The CDR3 loop spans 14 amino acids. CDR1 and CDR2 from the germline V gene are SGHRS and YFSETQ.

The chain uses TRBV2 and TRBJ2-2, with unresolved D. CDR3 length equals 13 residues. CDR1 is SNHLY, CDR2 FYNNEI, per germline. Trimming removed 5 bases from V and 6 bases from J, with 10 bases in between. CDR3 amino acids: CASSRVEAGELFF. The CDR3 DNA reads as TGTGCCAGCAGTAGAGTCGAGGCCGGGGAGCTGTTTTTT.

This clone was seen a handful of times. J is TRBJ2-3 and V is TRBV5-8; 12 positions agree with TRBD2. V lost 2 bases to trimming and J lost 7 bases; unmatched junction nucleotides: 8. Germline loops: CDR1 SGHTS, CDR2 YDEGEE. The CDR3 has 16 residues. DNA for the CDR3: TGTGCCAGCAGCTTCCGACTAGCGGGGGCTGGTTATACGCAGTATTTT. It encodes CASSFRLAGAGYTQYF.

This clone was seen once. The DNA for the CDR3 is TGTGCCAGCAGCCCCAGGGGGCGTTCACCCCTCCACTTT. Translated: CASSPRGRSPLHF. The chain is built from TRBV5-4 and TRBJ1-6; 8 bases agree with TRBD1. V shed 4 bases, J shed 9 bases, and the junction held 3 bases outside the gene matches. The CDR3 covers 13 residues. CDR1 SGHNT and CDR2 YYREEE come from the germline V gene (reference sequence). The full variable domain, in which reference TRBV5-4 and TRBJ1-6 provide the parts outside the CDR3, is ETGVTQSPTHLIKTRGQQVTLRCSSQSGHNTVSWYQQALGQGPQFIFQYYREEENGRGNFPPRFSGLQFPNYSSELNVNALELDDSALYLCASSPRGRSPLHFGNGTRLTVT.

This clone appeared a few times. The J gene is TRBJ1-6, the V gene TRBV7-6; 9 nucleotides agree with TRBD1. Trimming at V came to 3 bases and at J to 13 bases, leaving 1 base not matched to a gene. CDR3 length: 12 amino acids. Germline V gene sequence: CDR1 SGHVS, CDR2 FNYEAQ. The CDR3 sequence: CASSFTGGPLHF. The CDR3 region has the DNA TGTGCCAGCAGCTTCACAGGGGGCCCCCTCCACTTT. The complete variable domain, with remaining parts taken from reference TRBV7-6 and TRBJ1-6, reads GAGVSQSPRYKVTKRGQDVALRCDPISGHVSLYWYRQALGQGPEFLTYFNYEAQQDKSGLPNDRFSAERPEGSISTLTIQRTEQRDSAMYRCASSFTGGPLHFGNGTRLTVT.

The chain recombines TRBV7-3 with TRBJ2-3; tentatively, D is TRBD1 (6 bases). The CDR3 totals 14 residues. The ends were cut back, 4 bases at V and 0 bases at J, with 8 bases in the middle. Germline V gene data show CDR1 as SGHTA and CDR2 as FQGTGA. For the CDR3, the DNA is TGTGCCAGCAGCTCACAGGGAAGCACAGATACGCAGTATTTT. Translating gives CASSSQGSTDTQYF.

CDR3 coding DNA: TGTGCCAGCAGCTTGACAGGGGCGGGGGAGACCCAGTACTTC. Translating gives CASSLTGAGETQYF. The gene calls are TRBV5-4 and TRBJ2-5, with TRBD1 as a possible D gene (7 bases). Trimming stripped 1 base from V and 5 bases from J, with 12 bases between. Germline values: CDR1 SGHNT, CDR2 YYREEE (reference sequence). The CDR3 covers 14 residues.

The J gene is TRBJ1-1, the V gene TRBV28; the D gene is possibly TRBD1 (5 bases). The CDR3 sequence is 15 residues long. Germline V gene data show CDR1 as MDHEN and CDR2 as SYDVKM. Deletions cut 3 bases from V and 4 bases from J, with 15 bases between. The CDR3 region has the DNA TGTGCCAGCAGTTTGGGGGGACGGGAGAGCACTGAAGCTTTCTTT. It specifies CASSLGGRESTEAFF.

This clone was counted a single time. V usage is TRBV12-3 or TRBV12-4 and J usage is TRBJ2-3; no clear D. The ends were cut back, 2 bases at V and 5 bases at J, with 5 bases in the middle. The CDR3 covers 12 residues. CDR3 nucleotide sequence: TGTGCCAGCAGTTTAAGAGGAGATACGCAGTATTTT. This gives the protein CASSLRGDTQYF.

This chain uses TRBV11-3 with TRBJ2-7; 8 positions agree with TRBD1. Losses at the gene ends were 5 bases for V and 5 bases for J; bases not matched to a gene: 8. The CDR3 contains 14 residues. Germline V gene lookup returns CDR1 SGHNT and CDR2 YENEEA. The CDR3 protein is CASSPQGALDEQYF. The CDR3 DNA reads TGTGCCAGCAGCCCCCAGGGGGCGTTGGACGAGCAGTACTTC.

This chain joins TRBV7-2 and TRBJ2-1, with TRBD2 matching 8 bases. In germline, CDR1 is SGHTA, CDR2 FQGNSA. The length of the CDR3 is 15 residues. The trim removed 5 bases at V and 3 bases at J, leaving 6 bases unmatched. As DNA, the CDR3 is TGTGCCAGCAGCCCGATTAGCGGGGTCTACAATGAGCAGTTCTTC. It specifies CASSPISGVYNEQFF.

This sequence joins TRBV19 and TRBJ2-5, with 7 positions matching TRBD1. The CDR3 totals 13 residues. Germline V CDR1 and CDR2: LNHDA, SQIVND (reference sequence). With 7 bases clipped from V and 5 bases from J, the junction kept 7 bases outside the gene matches. CDR3 coding DNA: TGTGCCAGTAAATCCACAGGGGAGGAGACCCAGTACTTC. As protein: CASKSTGEETQYF.

On this clone itself: Different DNA sequences within this sample yield the same CDR3. This rearrangement joins TRBV27 to TRBJ1-1; 9 positions match TRBD1. Per germline, CDR1 MNHEY and CDR2 SMNVEV (reference sequence). The CDR3 contains 16 residues. V lost 6 bases, J lost 3 bases, and 11 bases stayed unmatched. CDR3 region: CASSPLTGGSYTEAFF. For the CDR3, the DNA is TGTGCCAGCAGCCCGCTAACAGGGGGCTCGTACACTGAAGCTTTCTTT.

The rearrangement links TRBV3-1 (or the pseudogene TRBV3-2) to TRBJ2-1, with 8 bases that match TRBD1. CDR3 length: 17 amino acids. V shed 5 bases and J 8 bases; nucleotides not matched to a gene: 17. Germline V CDR1 and CDR2: LGHDT, YNNKEL (reference sequence). The CDR3 spells CASSKKRTGQNYDEQFF. In nucleotides, the CDR3 is TGTGCCAGCAGCAAAAAGAGGACAGGGCAAAATTACGATGAGCAGTTCTTC.

This clone has more than one count but fewer than ten. CDR3 nucleotide sequence: TGTGCTAGTGGTTTGATCCTGACTAGCGGGGGGACGTACGAGCAGTACTTC. Its translation is CASGLILTSGGTYEQYF. The V call is TRBV12-5, the J call TRBJ2-7; TRBD2 agrees at 13 bases. There are 17 residues in the CDR3. The germline CDR1 and CDR2 sequences are LGHNT and FRNRAP. V dropped 2 bases and J dropped 4; count of bases not matched to a gene: 8.